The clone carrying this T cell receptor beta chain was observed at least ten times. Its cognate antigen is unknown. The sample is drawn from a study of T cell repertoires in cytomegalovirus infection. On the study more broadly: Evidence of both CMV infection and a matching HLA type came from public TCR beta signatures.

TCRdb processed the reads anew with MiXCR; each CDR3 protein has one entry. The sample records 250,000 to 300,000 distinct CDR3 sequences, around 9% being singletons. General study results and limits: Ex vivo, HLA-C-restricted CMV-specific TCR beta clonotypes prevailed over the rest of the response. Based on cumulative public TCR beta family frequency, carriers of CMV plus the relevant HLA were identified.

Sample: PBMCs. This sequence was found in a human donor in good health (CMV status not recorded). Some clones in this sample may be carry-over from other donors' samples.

CDR3 region: CASSLDSGGLPYEQYF. CDR3 coding DNA: TGTGCCAGCAGCCTCGATAGCGGGGGTCTACCCTACGAGCAGTACTTC. This chain links TRBV7-2 with TRBJ2-7; 9 bases are shared with TRBD2. V was clipped by 5 bases and J by 2 bases; unmatched bases: 10. This CDR3 has 16 amino acids. Germline CDR1 SGHTA, CDR2 FQGNSA.